The clone carrying this TCR beta chain was seen a few times. The germline V gene has CDR1 MNHEY and CDR2 SMNVEV (reference sequence). V lost 5 bases and J 6 bases, leaving 23 bases between the germline ends. The CDR3 totals 16 residues. The assay was immunoSEQ multiplex PCR, and TCRdb's table has in-frame clones only and misses some. The sample includes about 66,000 clones, 92% of them seen just once. The entry originates in a study of Tregs in tolerant kidney transplant recipients. The rearrangement links TRBV27 to TRBJ2-7; D may be TRBD2 (7 bases). The material was CD8+ T cells from blood, obtained before the transplant. This sequence originates from a human donor who received a combined kidney and bone marrow transplant. CDR3 sequence: CASSPLTSRGPREQYF. Here the CDR3 DNA reads TGTGCCAGCAGTCCACTGACTAGCCGGGGGCCCCGCGAGCAGTACTTC.